This TCR beta chain appears in the sequencing data of a study of T cells in Graves' hyperthyroidism and ophthalmopathy. Study-wide context: Specimen type is peripheral blood, collected at initial diagnosis prior to any treatment.

TCR beta CDR3 regions were amplified from RNA transcripts. First-round RT-PCR targeting the TCR CDR3 was performed with the HTBI primer set. TCRdb fed the multiplex PCR reads into MiXCR, producing one record per CDR3 protein. The sample holds approximately 420,000 distinct CDR3 sequences, just under 15% seen once. Pregnant or lactating patients were excluded, as were those with uncontrolled infection or other autoimmune disease. Each 10 ml fresh peripheral blood draw supplied the PBMCs. In its sample, this clonotype was seen a few times. Its specificity is unknown. One end of the junction varies from germline; a read error may be responsible. CDR1 MNHEY and CDR2 SMNVEV come from the germline V gene (reference sequence). The CDR3 length is 16 residues. Points from the study as a whole: Most thyroid clonotypes with frequency above 0.001 were detected in blood.

The sequence was obtained from a woman in her twenties or thirties with Graves' hyperthyroidism. Sequencing was performed on blood. V is TRBV27 and J is TRBJ2-5; D is perhaps TRBD1 (5 bases). This CDR3 is CASSSARTKSQDTQYF. The DNA of the CDR3 is TGTGCCAGCTCCTCCGCCCGGACAAAATCCCAAGACACCCAGTACTTC.